The T cell receptor beta chain described here comes from a study of cytomegalovirus exposure and HLA in healthy donors. Study-wide results and limits: A classifier reportedly called cytomegalovirus status with high sensitivity and specificity. A few CMV-associated chains proved CMV antigen-specific in vitro. Altogether, more than 150 TCR beta chains were recorded as cytomegalovirus-associated.

Germline assignment: CDR1 LNHDA and CDR2 SQIVND (reference sequence). The germline V and J ends were trimmed by 3 bases and 5 bases, with 17 bases remaining between them. The CDR3 totals 16 residues. Details on this clone: Its antigen is not identified.

Separate from the approximately 730-subject first cohort, the roughly 120-subject validation cohort was the one that the donors belonged to. The protocol was immunoSEQ multiplex PCR, while the TCRdb copy is restricted to in-frame clones and leaves out a portion. The sample includes 100,000 to 150,000 clones, 85% to 90% of them seen just once. The rearrangement links TRBV19 to TRBJ1-5; the D gene is possibly TRBD1 (6 bases). The clonotype comes from a woman between 18 and 29 years old in good health and CMV-seronegative. The sample consisted of PBMCs. CDR3 nucleotide sequence: TGTGCCAGTAGTATCTATCTCGGGGGGGCATATCAGCCCCAGCATTTT. It translates to CASSIYLGGAYQPQHF.